This T cell receptor (beta chain) was retrieved from a study of shared clonotypes between healthy human individuals. The authors divided CD4+ cells into CD45RA+ naive and CD45RA-negative memory subsets. It was at deep level that the assay was run. Profiling relied on immunoSEQ multiplex PCR, and the TCRdb table lists in-frame clones only, not all of them. The repertoire has 2.3 million or so clones, approximately 93% of them found once; the top ten carry 0.3% to 0.4%. The CDR3 runs 17 residues. Germline CDR1 SNHLY, CDR2 FYNNEI. V gave up 3 bases and J gave up 0 bases; unmatched junction bases: 8. This TCR came from a man younger than 35 in good health. Some clones in this sample may be carry-over from other donors' samples. V is TRBV2 and J is TRBJ2-4; 7 bases align to TRBD1. The specimen was naive CD4+ T cells from PBMCs. Subset defined: CD45RA+ positively selected. CDR3 amino acids: CASSDMDRWSAKNIQYF. In DNA, the CDR3 is TGTGCCAGCAGTGACATGGACAGGTGGTCAGCCAAAAACATTCAGTACTTC. The entire variable domain, with the rest obtained from reference TRBV2 and TRBJ2-4, is as follows: EPEVTQTPSHQVTQMGQEVILRCVPISNHLYFYWYRQILGQKVEFLVSFYNNEISEKSEIFDDQFSVERPDGSNFTLKIRSTKLEDSAMYFCASSDMDRWSAKNIQYFGAGTRLSVL.